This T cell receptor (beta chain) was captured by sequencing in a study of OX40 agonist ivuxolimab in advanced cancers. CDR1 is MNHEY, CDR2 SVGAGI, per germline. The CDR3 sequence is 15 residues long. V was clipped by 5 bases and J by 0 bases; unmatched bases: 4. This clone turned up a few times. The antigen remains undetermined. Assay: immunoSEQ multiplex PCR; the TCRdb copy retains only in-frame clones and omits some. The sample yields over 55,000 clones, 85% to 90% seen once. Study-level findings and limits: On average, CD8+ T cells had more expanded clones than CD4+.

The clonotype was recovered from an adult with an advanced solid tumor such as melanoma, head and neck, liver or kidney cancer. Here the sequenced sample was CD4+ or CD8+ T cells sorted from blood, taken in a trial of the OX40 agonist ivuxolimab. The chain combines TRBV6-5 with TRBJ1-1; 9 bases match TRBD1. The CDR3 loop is CASSPRTGVNTEAFF. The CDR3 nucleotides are TGTGCCAGCAGTCCCCGGACAGGGGTGAACACTGAAGCTTTCTTT.